This T cell receptor beta chain was documented in a study of T cell changes during pregnancy in multiple sclerosis. The data were produced by immunoSEQ multiplex PCR, yet TCRdb's version contains in-frame clones alone and is incomplete. The table has 40,000 to 50,000 clones, around 93% seen once. CDR1 and CDR2 from the germline V gene are SGHKS and YYEKEE (reference sequence). The germline V and J ends were trimmed by 5 bases and 1 base, with 12 bases remaining between them. CDR3 size: 14 residues. Specimen: CD8+ T cells from peripheral blood mononuclear cells, collected in the first trimester of pregnancy. J is TRBJ1-1 and V is TRBV5-5; tentative D call: TRBD1 (5 bases). The source of this sequence is a female donor with multiple sclerosis, enrolled in a pregnancy study. The DNA of the CDR3 is TGTGCCAGCAGTCGGACATCCCAGAACACTGAAGCTTTCTTT. It specifies CASSRTSQNTEAFF.